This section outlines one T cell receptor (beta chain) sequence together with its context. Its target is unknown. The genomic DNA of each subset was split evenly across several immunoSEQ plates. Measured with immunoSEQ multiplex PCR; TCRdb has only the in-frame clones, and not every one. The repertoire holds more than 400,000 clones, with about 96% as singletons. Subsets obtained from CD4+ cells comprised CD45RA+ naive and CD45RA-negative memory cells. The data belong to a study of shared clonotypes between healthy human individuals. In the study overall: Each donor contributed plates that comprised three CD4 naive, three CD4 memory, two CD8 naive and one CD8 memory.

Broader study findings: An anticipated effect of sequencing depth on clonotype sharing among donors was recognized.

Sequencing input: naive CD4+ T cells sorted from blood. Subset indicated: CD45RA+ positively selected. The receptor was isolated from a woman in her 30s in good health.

CDR3 sequence reads: CASSRDQTRDTQYF. CDR3 nucleotides: TGCGCCAGCAGCCGGGACCAGACACGGGATACGCAGTATTTT. The chain carries TRBV5-1 and TRBJ2-3; D tentatively reads TRBD1 or TRBD2 (5 bases each). There are 14 residues in the CDR3. V was shortened by 4 bases and J by 6 bases, with 15 bases between the two germline ends. Germline CDR1 is SGHRS and CDR2 is YFSETQ. The full variable domain, in which reference TRBV5-1 and TRBJ2-3 provide the parts outside the CDR3, is KAGVTQTPRYLIKTRGQQVTLSCSPISGHRSVSWYQQTPGQGLQFLFEYFSETQRNKGNFPGRFSGRQFSNSRSEMNVSTLELGDSALYLCASSRDQTRDTQYFGPGTRLTVL.